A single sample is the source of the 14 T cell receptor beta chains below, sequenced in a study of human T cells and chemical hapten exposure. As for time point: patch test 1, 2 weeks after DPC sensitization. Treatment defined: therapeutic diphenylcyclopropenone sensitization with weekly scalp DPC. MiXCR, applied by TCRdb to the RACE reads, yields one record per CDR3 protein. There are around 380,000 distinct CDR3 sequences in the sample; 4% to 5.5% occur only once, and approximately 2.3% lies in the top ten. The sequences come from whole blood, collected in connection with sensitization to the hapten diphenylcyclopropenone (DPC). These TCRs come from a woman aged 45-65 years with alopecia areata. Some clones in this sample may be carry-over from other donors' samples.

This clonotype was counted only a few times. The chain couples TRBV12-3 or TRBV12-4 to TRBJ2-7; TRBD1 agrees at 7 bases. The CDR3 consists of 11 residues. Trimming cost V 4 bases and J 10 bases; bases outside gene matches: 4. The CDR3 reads CASSSNRGQYF. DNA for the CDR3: TGTGCCAGCAGTTCAAACAGGGGCCAGTACTTC.

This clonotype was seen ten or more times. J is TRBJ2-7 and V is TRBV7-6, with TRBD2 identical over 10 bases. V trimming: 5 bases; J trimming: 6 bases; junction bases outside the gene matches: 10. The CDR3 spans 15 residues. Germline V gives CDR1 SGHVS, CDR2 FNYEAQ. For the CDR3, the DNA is TGTGCCAGCAGCATATTAAGCGGGAGGGACCTCGAGCAGTACTTC. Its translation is CASSILSGRDLEQYF.

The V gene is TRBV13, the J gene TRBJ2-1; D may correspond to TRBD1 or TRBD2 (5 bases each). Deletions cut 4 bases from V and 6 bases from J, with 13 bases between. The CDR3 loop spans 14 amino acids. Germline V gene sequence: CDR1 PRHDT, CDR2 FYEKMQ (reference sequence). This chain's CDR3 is CASSSRDLVNEQFF. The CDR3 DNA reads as TGTGCCAGCAGCTCCCGGGACCTCGTCAATGAGCAGTTCTTC.

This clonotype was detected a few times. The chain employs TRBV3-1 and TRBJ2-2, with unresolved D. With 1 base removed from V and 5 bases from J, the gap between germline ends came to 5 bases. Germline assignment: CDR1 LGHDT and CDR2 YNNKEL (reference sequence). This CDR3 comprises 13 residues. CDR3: CASSQGKTGELFF. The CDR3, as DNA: TGTGCCAGCAGCCAAGGGAAGACCGGGGAGCTGTTTTTT. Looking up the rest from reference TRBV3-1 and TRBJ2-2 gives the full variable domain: DTAVSQTPKYLVTQMGNDKSIKCEQNLGHDTMYWYKQDSKKFLKIMFSYNNKELIINETVPNRFSPKSPDKAHLNLHINSLELGDSAVYFCASSQGKTGELFFGEGSRLTVL.

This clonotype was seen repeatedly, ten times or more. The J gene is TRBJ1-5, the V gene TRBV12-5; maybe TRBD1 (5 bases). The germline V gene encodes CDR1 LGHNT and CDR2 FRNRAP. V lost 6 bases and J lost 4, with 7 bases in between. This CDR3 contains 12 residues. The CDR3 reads CASGRTNQPQHF. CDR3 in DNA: TGTGCTAGTGGAAGGACAAATCAGCCCCAGCATTTT.

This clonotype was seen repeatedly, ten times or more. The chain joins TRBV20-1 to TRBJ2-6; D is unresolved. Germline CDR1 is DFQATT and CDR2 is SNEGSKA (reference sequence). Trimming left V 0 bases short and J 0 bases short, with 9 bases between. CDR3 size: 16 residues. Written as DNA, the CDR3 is TGCAGTGCTAGAGACGGACGGCACTCTGGGGCCAACGTCCTGACTTTC. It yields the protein CSARDGRHSGANVLTF.

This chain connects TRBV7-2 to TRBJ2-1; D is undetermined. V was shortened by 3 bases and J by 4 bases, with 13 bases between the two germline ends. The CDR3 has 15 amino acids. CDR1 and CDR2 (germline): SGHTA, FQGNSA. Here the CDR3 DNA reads TGTGCCAGCAGCTTTTCGCAAAGCCTGTACAATGAGCAGTTCTTC. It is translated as CASSFSQSLYNEQFF.

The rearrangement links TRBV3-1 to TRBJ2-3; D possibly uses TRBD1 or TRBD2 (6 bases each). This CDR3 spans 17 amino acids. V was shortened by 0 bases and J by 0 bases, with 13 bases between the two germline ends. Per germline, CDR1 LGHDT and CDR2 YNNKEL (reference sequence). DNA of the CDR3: TGTGCCAGCAGCCAAGAATGGGGGGCAGTTAGCACAGATACGCAGTATTTT. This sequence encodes CASSQEWGAVSTDTQYF.

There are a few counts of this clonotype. The CDR3 coding sequence is TGCAGCTATTGTCAGGGGGGCGGGACTGAAGCTTTCTTT. Protein product: CSYCQGGGTEAFF. The chain couples TRBV29-1 to TRBJ1-1; 7 bases are a match to TRBD1. The CDR3 consists of 13 residues. Germline loops: CDR1 SQVTM, CDR2 ANQGSEA. With V trimmed by 8 bases and J by 5 bases, 11 bases remained unmatched. The full variable domain, its missing parts supplied by reference TRBV29-1 and TRBJ1-1, is SAVISQKPSRDICQRGTSLTIQCQVDSQVTMMFWYRQQPGQSLTLIATANQGSEATYESGFVIDKFPISRPNLTFSTLTVSNMSPEDSSIYLCSYCQGGGTEAFFGQGTRLTVV.

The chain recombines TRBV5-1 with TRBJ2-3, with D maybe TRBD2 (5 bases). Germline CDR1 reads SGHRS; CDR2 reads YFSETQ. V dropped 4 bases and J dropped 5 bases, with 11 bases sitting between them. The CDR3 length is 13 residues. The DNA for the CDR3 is TGCGCCAGCAGCCCACACGCGGGAGATACGCAGTATTTT. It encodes CASSPHAGDTQYF.

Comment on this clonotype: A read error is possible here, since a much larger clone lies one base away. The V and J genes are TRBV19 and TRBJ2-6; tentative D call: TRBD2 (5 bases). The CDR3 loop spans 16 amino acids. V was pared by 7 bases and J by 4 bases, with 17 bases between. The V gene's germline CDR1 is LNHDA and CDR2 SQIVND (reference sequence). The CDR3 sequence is CASTSPSGVGANVLTF. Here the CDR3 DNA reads TGTGCCAGTACCTCACCTTCCGGGGTAGGGGCCAACGTCCTGACTTTC.

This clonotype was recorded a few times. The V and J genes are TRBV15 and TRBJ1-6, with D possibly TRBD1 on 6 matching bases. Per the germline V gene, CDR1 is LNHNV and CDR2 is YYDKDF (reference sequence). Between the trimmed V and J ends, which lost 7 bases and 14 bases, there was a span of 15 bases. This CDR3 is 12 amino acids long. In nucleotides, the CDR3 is TGTGCCACCATCCCGGGGGGGGGCACCCTCCACTTT. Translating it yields CATIPGGGTLHF. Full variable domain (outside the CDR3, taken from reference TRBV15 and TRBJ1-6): DAMVIQNPRYQVTQFGKPVTLSCSQTLNHNVMYWYQQKSSQAPKLLFHYYDKDFNNEADTPDNFQSRRPNTSFCFLDIRSPGLGDTAMYLCATIPGGGTLHFGNGTRLTVT.

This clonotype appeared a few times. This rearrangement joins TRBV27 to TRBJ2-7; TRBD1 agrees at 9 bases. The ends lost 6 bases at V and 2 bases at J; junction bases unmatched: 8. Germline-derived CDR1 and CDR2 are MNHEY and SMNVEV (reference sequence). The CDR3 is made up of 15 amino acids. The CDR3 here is CASRLVGQGTYEQYF. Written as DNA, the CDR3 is TGTGCCAGCAGACTAGTGGGACAGGGCACCTACGAGCAGTACTTC.

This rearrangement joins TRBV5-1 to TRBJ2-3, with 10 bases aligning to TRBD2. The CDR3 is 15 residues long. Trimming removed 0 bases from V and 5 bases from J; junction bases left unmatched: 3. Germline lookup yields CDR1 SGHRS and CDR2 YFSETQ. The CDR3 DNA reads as TGCGCCAGCAGCTTGGCTAGCGGGGGTGGAGATACGCAGTATTTT. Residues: CASSLASGGGDTQYF.